This T cell receptor (beta chain) emerged from a study of blood T cell repertoires in COVID-19. Overall study context: Acute and convalescent COVID-19 specimens originated in the United States, Italy and Spain. Sample material is recorded as cDNA or gDNA derived from T cells, B-cell-depleted T cells, or PBMCs.

Clones were sequenced by immunoSEQ multiplex PCR, and TCRdb holds only the in-frame ones, with some missing. The sample lists 150,000 to 200,000 clones; less than 80% were seen once. This clonotype originated in a man between 45 and 60 years old who had recovered from COVID-19. Sequencing used peripheral blood.

The chain's CDR3 is CAWSTGAIYEQYF. The CDR3 nucleotides read TGTGCCTGGTCAACAGGGGCGATATACGAGCAGTACTTC. J is TRBJ2-7 and V is TRBV30; TRBD1 matches 7 bases. This CDR3 is built from 13 residues. Germline V gene data show CDR1 as GTSNPN and CDR2 as SVGIG (reference sequence). V lost 5 bases to trimming and J lost 4 bases; unmatched junction nucleotides: 8. Looking up the rest from reference TRBV30 and TRBJ2-7 gives the full variable domain: SQTIHQWPATLVQPVGSPLSLECTVEGTSNPNLYWYRQAAGRGLQLLFYSVGIGQISSEVPQNLSASRPQDRQFILSSKKLLLSDSGFYLCAWSTGAIYEQYFGPGTRLTVT.